These T cell receptor beta chains were read from a single sample in a study of cytomegalovirus exposure and HLA in healthy donors. The protocol was immunoSEQ multiplex PCR, while the TCRdb copy is restricted to in-frame clones and leaves out a portion. The sample consists of 150,000 to 200,000 clones, roughly nine tenths of them appearing once. Material for sequencing was PBMCs. The receptors derive from a girl under three years old in good health and CMV-seronegative. Both conserved end residues are part of each CDR3. Each record gives: V gene, clone size, D gene, J gene, CDR3 DNA, CDR3 protein. The D gene is left open where the match is weak. Size is stated for part of the rows, as once, few or many counts, or as a class when the clone is expanded.

TRBV5-6	-	TRBD1	TRBJ1-5	TGTGCCAGCAGCCTCCGAACAACAGGACAGGTGGATCAGCCCCAGCATTTT	CASSLRTTGQVDQPQHF
TRBV29-1	-	-	TRBJ1-6	TGCAGCGTATACAGTGACCCATCACCCCTCCACTTT	CSVYSDPSPLHF
TRBV6-5	-	TRBD1	TRBJ1-4	TGTGCCAGCAGACAAGGGACAGTGGAAAAACTGTTTTTT	CASRQGTVEKLFF
TRBV14	-	-	TRBJ2-5	TGTGCCAGCAGCCAAGACGGGGCAGGGGACCAAGAGACCCAGTACTTC	CASSQDGAGDQETQYF
TRBV2	-	-	TRBJ2-6	TGTGCCAGCAGTGAATCAGGGGCCCTCTCTGGGGCCAACGTCCTGACTTTC	CASSESGALSGANVLTF
TRBV7-7	-	TRBD1	TRBJ2-1	TGTGCTAGCAGCCAATCGGGACAGCACAATGAGCAGTTCTTC	CASSQSGQHNEQFF
TRBV10-3	few	TRBD2	TRBJ2-7	TGTGCCATCAGTGGACCCGGGACTAGGGGGTACGAGCAGTACTTC	CAISGPGTRGYEQYF
TRBV4-1	-	TRBD2	TRBJ2-7	TGCGCCAGCAGCCTCCAGACTAGCGGGATTAGCTACGAGCAGTACTTC	CASSLQTSGISYEQYF
TRBV30	-	-	TRBJ2-3	TGTGCCTGGAGAGACCCGGGGGGCGGCACAGATACGCAGTATTTT	CAWRDPGGGTDTQYF
TRBV6-1	-	-	TRBJ2-3	TGTGCCAGCAGTGTCGGGGAGCCAGATACGCAGTATTTT	CASSVGEPDTQYF
TRBV6-5	-	-	TRBJ2-5	TGTGCCAGCAGTTACTCGGATTTTAAGGGGCGAGAGACCCAGTACTTC	CASSYSDFKGRETQYF
TRBV5-4	-	-	TRBJ2-1	TGTGCCAGCAGCTTGGGGCAGATCAATGAGCAGTTCTTC	CASSLGQINEQFF
TRBV7-9	-	-	TRBJ1-6	TGTGCCAGCAGCCCCCTTCCGTCCACAGGGCACAATTCACCCCTCCACTTT	CASSPLPSTGHNSPLHF
TRBV7-2	-	TRBD1	TRBJ2-3	TGTGCCAGCAGCTACCCGGGACAGGCCACAGATACGCAGTATTTT	CASSYPGQATDTQYF
TRBV2	-	TRBD1	TRBJ1-3	TGTGCCGGCGCACACGGGACAGGGGCTGGAAACACCATATATTTT	CAGAHGTGAGNTIYF
TRBV5-4	-	TRBD1	TRBJ2-7	TGTGCCAGCAGGAGGACAGGGGGGACCTACGAGCAGTACTTC	CASRRTGGTYEQYF
TRBV15	-	-	TRBJ1-1	TGTGCCACCAGCGAATCCAGAGGCTTGAACACTGAAGCTTTCTTT	CATSESRGLNTEAFF
TRBV29-1	-	-	TRBJ1-2	TGCAGCGTTGAAGGTCGGGGGGGTACAACCTATGGCTACACCTTC	CSVEGRGGTTYGYTF
TRBV5-6	-	-	TRBJ2-7	TGTGCCAGCAGCTTGGGGGCAGGGAATTACGAGCAGTACTTC	CASSLGAGNYEQYF
TRBV2	-	TRBD1	TRBJ1-5	TGTGCCAGCAGTGGAAGGACAGGGGGCGGGCAGCCCCAGCATTTT	CASSGRTGGGQPQHF
TRBV9	-	TRBD1	TRBJ2-3	TGTGCCAGCAGCTTCCCCGGACAGGGGGCTTCGGGTCGCACAGATACGCAGTATTTT	CASSFPGQGASGRTDTQYF
TRBV2	-	-	TRBJ2-5	TGTGCCAGCGGATACAGGGCACAAGAGACCCAGTACTTC	CASGYRAQETQYF
TRBV30	few	-	TRBJ2-2	TGTGCCTGGAGTGTCTACAAGAGGGCCGGCACCGGGGAGCTGTTTTTT	CAWSVYKRAGTGELFF
TRBV6-5	-	-	TRBJ2-5	TGTGCCAGCAGTTACGGGACACAAGAGACCCAGTACTTC	CASSYGTQETQYF
TRBV10-2	-	TRBD2	TRBJ2-3	TGCGCCAGCAGGGATACTAGCGGGAGCACAGATACGCAGTATTTT	CASRDTSGSTDTQYF